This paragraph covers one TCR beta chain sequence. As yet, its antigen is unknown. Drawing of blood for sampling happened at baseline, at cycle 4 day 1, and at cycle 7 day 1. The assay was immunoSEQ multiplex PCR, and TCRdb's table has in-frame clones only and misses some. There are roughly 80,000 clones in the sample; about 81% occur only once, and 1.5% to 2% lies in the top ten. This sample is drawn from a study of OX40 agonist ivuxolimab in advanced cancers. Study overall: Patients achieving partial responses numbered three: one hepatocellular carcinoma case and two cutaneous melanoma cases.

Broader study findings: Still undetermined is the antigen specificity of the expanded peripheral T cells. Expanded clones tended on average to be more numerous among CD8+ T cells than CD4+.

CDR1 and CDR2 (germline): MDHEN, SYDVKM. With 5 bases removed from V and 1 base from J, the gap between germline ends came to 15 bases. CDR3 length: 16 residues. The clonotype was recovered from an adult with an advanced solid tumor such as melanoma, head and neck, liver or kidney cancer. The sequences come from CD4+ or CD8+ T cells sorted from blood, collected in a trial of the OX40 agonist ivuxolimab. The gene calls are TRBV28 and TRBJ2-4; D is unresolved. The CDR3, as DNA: TGTGCCAGCAGTCTTTACACCCTTAGGGCCAAAAACATTCAGTACTTC. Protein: CASSLYTLRAKNIQYF.